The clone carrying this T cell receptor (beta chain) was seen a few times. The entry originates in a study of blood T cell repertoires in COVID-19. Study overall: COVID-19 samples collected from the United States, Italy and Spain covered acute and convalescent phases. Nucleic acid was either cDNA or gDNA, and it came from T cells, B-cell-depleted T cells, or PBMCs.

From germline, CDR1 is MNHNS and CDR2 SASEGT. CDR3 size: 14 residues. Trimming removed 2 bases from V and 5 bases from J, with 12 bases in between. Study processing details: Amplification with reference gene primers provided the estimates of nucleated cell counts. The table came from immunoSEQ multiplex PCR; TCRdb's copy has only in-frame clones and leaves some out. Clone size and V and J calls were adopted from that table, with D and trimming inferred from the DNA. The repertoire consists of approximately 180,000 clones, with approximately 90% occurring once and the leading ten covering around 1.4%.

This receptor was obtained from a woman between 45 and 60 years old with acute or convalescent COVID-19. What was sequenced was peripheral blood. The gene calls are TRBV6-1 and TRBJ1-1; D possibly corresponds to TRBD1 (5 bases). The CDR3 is CASSEKGRSTEAFF. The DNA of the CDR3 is TGTGCCAGCAGTGAAAAGGGGAGGTCGACTGAAGCTTTCTTT.